This TCR beta chain was documented in a study of CD4 T cells in relation to SARS-CoV-2 and coronaviruses. The CDR3 totals 15 residues. The V segment lost 8 bases and the J segment 5 bases; nucleotides outside the gene matches: 9. CDR1 and CDR2 from the germline V gene are ENHRY and SYGVKD. TCRdb's table, derived via immunoSEQ multiplex PCR, lists solely in-frame clones and lacks some. The table shows about 54,000 clones, with roughly nine tenths occurring only once. This rearrangement joins TRBV10-3 to TRBJ2-1; 10 nucleotides match TRBD1. This receptor was identified in an adult with COVID-19. Sequenced input: naive CD4+ T cells from PBMCs. Noted subset: naive CD4+ T cells isolated by negative enrichment. CDR3 bases: TGTGCCATCGGTCAGGGGACAGGGGTCCACAATGAGCAGTTCTTC. It codes for CAIGQGTGVHNEQFF.